The rows below give T cell receptor beta chains drawn from one sample of a study of glioma-infiltrating T cells. TCRdb itself ran the multiplex PCR reads through MiXCR, one entry per CDR3 protein. The sample has about 380,000 distinct CDR3 sequences, less than 50% seen once. Material for sequencing was glioma tissue, nonneoplastic brain tissue, or PBMCs (not recorded which). Source of these receptors: a human donor with low-grade glioma or glioblastoma, undergoing nonglioma brain surgery, or in good health (not recorded which). The CDR3 runs from the conserved cysteine through the conserved F or W. The order of the fields is clone size, D gene, V gene, CDR3 length, J gene, CDR3 protein, CDR3 DNA. D genes are given only for firm matches. For some rows the clone size is stated as once, few or many, or as a class when expanded; others skip it.

clone size: -; D gene: TRBD2; V gene: TRBV7-6; CDR3 length: 15; J gene: TRBJ2-1; CDR3 protein: CASSLGLAGPNEQFF; CDR3 DNA: TGTGCCAGCAGCTTGGGACTAGCGGGACCCAATGAGCAGTTCTTC
clone size: once; D gene: -; V gene: TRBV29-1; CDR3 length: 13; J gene: TRBJ1-3; CDR3 protein: CSVEEGPGNTIYF; CDR3 DNA: TGCAGCGTTGAAGAAGGGCCGGGAAACACCATATATTTT
clone size: many; D gene: -; V gene: TRBV20-1; CDR3 length: 14; J gene: TRBJ1-2; CDR3 protein: CSASPSGQIYGYTF; CDR3 DNA: TGCAGTGCCTCACCCTCCGGACAGATCTATGGCTACACCTTC
clone size: -; D gene: TRBD1; V gene: TRBV11-2; CDR3 length: 16; J gene: TRBJ1-3; CDR3 protein: CASSLTGTGLGNTIYF; CDR3 DNA: TGTGCCAGCAGCTTAACCGGGACAGGGTTAGGAAACACCATATATTTT
clone size: few; D gene: -; V gene: TRBV7-2; CDR3 length: 15; J gene: TRBJ1-5; CDR3 protein: CASSPPGGAFGPQHF; CDR3 DNA: TGTGCCAGCAGCCCGCCCGGGGGCGCCTTCGGGCCCCAGCATTTT
clone size: -; D gene: -; V gene: TRBV29-1; CDR3 length: 13; J gene: TRBJ2-3; CDR3 protein: CSVQEGVTDTQYF; CDR3 DNA: TGCAGCGTTCAGGAGGGGGTCACAGATACGCAGTATTTT
clone size: -; D gene: -; V gene: TRBV3-1; CDR3 length: 16; J gene: TRBJ1-6; CDR3 protein: CASSQNPDSRNSPLHF; CDR3 DNA: TGTGCCAGCAGCCAAAACCCGGACAGTCGTAATTCACCCCTCCACTTT
clone size: few; D gene: TRBD1; V gene: TRBV20-1; CDR3 length: 17; J gene: TRBJ1-4; CDR3 protein: CSARGPGQRTTNEKLFF; CDR3 DNA: TGCAGTGCTAGAGGTCCGGGACAGAGGACAACTAATGAAAAACTGTTTTTT
clone size: -; D gene: TRBD1; V gene: TRBV7-2; CDR3 length: 15; J gene: TRBJ2-2; CDR3 protein: CASGRTGSNTGELFF; CDR3 DNA: TGTGCCAGCGGAAGGACAGGATCGAACACCGGGGAGCTGTTTTTT
clone size: -; D gene: -; V gene: TRBV5-1; CDR3 length: 13; J gene: TRBJ1-2; CDR3 protein: CASSEVSNYGYTF; CDR3 DNA: TGCGCCAGCTCAGAGGTATCAAACTATGGCTACACCTTC
clone size: -; D gene: -; V gene: TRBV6-5; CDR3 length: 13; J gene: TRBJ2-7; CDR3 protein: CASSFAGHHEQYF; CDR3 DNA: TGTGCCAGCAGTTTCGCAGGGCACCACGAGCAGTACTTC
clone size: -; D gene: -; V gene: TRBV4-1; CDR3 length: 13; J gene: TRBJ2-7; CDR3 protein: CGSSATGGNEQYF; CDR3 DNA: TGCGGCAGCAGCGCGACCGGTGGGAACGAGCAGTACTTC
clone size: few; D gene: -; V gene: TRBV2; CDR3 length: 12; J gene: TRBJ1-5; CDR3 protein: CASSDTAQPQHF; CDR3 DNA: TGTGCCAGCAGCGACACCGCACAGCCCCAGCATTTT
clone size: -; D gene: -; V gene: TRBV28; CDR3 length: 16; J gene: TRBJ1-5; CDR3 protein: CASSPRGHAYNQPQHF; CDR3 DNA: TGTGCCAGCAGTCCCCGAGGACACGCCTATAATCAGCCCCAGCATTTT
clone size: -; D gene: TRBD2; V gene: TRBV6-1; CDR3 length: 16; J gene: TRBJ2-3; CDR3 protein: CASSERGRAGTDTQYF; CDR3 DNA: TGTGCCAGCAGTGAACGGGGGAGGGCGGGCACAGATACGCAGTATTTT
clone size: many; D gene: -; V gene: TRBV4-1; CDR3 length: 14; J gene: TRBJ2-7; CDR3 protein: CASSQVGHTYEQYF; CDR3 DNA: TGCGCCAGCAGCCAAGTTGGACACACCTACGAGCAGTACTTC
clone size: few; D gene: TRBD1; V gene: TRBV18; CDR3 length: 13; J gene: TRBJ1-2; CDR3 protein: CASSPDRRNGYTF; CDR3 DNA: TGTGCCAGCTCACCGGACAGGCGCAATGGCTACACCTTC
clone size: -; D gene: -; V gene: TRBV4-3; CDR3 length: 17; J gene: TRBJ1-2; CDR3 protein: CASSQGGAQERVYGYTF; CDR3 DNA: TGCGCCAGCAGCCAAGGAGGGGCGCAGGAAAGGGTCTATGGCTACACCTTC
clone size: few; D gene: -; V gene: TRBV15; CDR3 length: 16; J gene: TRBJ2-1; CDR3 protein: CATSRDRGGDYNEQFF; CDR3 DNA: TGTGCCACCAGCAGAGATAGAGGCGGGGACTACAATGAGCAGTTCTTC
clone size: many; D gene: TRBD1; V gene: TRBV28; CDR3 length: 12; J gene: TRBJ1-1; CDR3 protein: CASKTGTVEAFF; CDR3 DNA: TGTGCCAGCAAGACCGGGACAGTTGAAGCTTTCTTT
clone size: -; D gene: TRBD2; V gene: TRBV28; CDR3 length: 15; J gene: TRBJ2-1; CDR3 protein: CASSLRGRSGRVGFF; CDR3 DNA: TGTGCCAGCAGCCTACGGGGGCGCAGCGGGAGGGTTGGGTTCTTC
clone size: few; D gene: -; V gene: TRBV28; CDR3 length: 10; J gene: TRBJ2-5; CDR3 protein: CASSRRAQYF; CDR3 DNA: TGTGCCAGCAGCCGCCGGGCTCAGTACTTC
clone size: -; D gene: -; V gene: TRBV6-1; CDR3 length: 14; J gene: TRBJ2-1; CDR3 protein: CASSESSYYNKQFF; CDR3 DNA: TGTGCCAGCAGTGAAAGCAGTTACTACAATAAGCAGTTCTTC